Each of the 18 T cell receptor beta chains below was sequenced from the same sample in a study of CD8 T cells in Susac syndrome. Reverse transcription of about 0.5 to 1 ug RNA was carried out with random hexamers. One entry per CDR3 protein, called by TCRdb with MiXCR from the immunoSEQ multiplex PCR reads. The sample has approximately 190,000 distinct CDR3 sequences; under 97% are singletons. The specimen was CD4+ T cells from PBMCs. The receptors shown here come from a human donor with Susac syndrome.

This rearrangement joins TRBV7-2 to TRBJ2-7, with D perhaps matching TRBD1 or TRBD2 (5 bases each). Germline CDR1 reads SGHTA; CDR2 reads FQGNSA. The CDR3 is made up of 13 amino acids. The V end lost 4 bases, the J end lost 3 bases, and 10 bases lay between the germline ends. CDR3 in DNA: TGTGCCAGCAGCTCTGGGGACGGCTACGAGCAGTACTTC. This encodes CASSSGDGYEQYF.

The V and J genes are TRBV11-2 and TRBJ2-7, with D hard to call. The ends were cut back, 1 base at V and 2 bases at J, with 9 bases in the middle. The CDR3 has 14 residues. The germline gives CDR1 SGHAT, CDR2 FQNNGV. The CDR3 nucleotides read TGTGCCAGCAGCTTAGTGGCAGGAGCCTACGAGCAGTACTTC. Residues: CASSLVAGAYEQYF. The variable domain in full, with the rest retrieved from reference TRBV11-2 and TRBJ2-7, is EAGVAQSPRYKIIEKRQSVAFWCNPISGHATLYWYQQILGQGPKLLIQFQNNGVVDDSQLPKDRFSAERLKGVDSTLKIQPAKLEDSAVYLCASSLVAGAYEQYFGPGTRLTVT.

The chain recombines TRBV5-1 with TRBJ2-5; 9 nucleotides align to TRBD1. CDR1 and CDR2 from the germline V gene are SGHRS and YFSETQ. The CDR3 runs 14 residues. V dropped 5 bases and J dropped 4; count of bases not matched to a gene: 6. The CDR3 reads CASSGTGNVETQYF. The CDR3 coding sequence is TGCGCCAGCAGTGGGACAGGGAATGTAGAGACCCAGTACTTC. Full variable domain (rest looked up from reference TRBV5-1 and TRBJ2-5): KAGVTQTPRYLIKTRGQQVTLSCSPISGHRSVSWYQQTPGQGLQFLFEYFSETQRNKGNFPGRFSGRQFSNSRSEMNVSTLELGDSALYLCASSGTGNVETQYFGPGTRLLVL.

The CDR3 region is CASSDTGSTNEKLFF. In DNA, the CDR3 is TGTGCCAGCAGCGATACAGGGTCAACTAATGAAAAACTGTTTTTT. The J gene is TRBJ1-4, the V gene TRBV16; D perhaps matches TRBD1 (6 bases). CDR3 size: 15 residues. Trimming shortened V by 5 bases and J by 0 bases, and 10 bases separated the two germline ends. Germline-derived CDR1 and CDR2 are KGHSY and FQNENV.

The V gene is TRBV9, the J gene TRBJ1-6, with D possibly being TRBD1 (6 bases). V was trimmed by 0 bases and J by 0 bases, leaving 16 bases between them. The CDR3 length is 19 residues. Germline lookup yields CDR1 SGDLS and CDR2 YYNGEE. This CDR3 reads CASSVVDSLASSYNSPLHF. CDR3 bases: TGTGCCAGCAGCGTAGTGGACAGCCTAGCGAGCTCCTATAATTCACCCCTCCACTTT.

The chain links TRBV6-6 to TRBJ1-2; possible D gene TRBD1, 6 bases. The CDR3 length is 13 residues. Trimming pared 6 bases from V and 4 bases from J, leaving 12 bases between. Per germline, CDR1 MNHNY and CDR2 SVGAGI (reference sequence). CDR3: CASSRTEAYGYTF. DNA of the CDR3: TGTGCCAGCAGCCGGACAGAGGCCTATGGCTACACCTTC.

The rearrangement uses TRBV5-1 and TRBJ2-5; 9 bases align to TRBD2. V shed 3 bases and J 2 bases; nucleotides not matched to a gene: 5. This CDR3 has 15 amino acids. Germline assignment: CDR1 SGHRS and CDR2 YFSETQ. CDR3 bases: TGCGCCAGCAGCTACCCTAGCGGGGAACAAGAGACCCAGTACTTC. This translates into CASSYPSGEQETQYF.

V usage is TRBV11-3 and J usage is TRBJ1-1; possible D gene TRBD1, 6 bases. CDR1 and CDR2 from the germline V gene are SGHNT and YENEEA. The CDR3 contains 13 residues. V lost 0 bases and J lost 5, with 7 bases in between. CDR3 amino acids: CASSLDQGTEAFF. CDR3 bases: TGTGCCAGCAGCTTAGACCAGGGGACTGAAGCTTTCTTT.

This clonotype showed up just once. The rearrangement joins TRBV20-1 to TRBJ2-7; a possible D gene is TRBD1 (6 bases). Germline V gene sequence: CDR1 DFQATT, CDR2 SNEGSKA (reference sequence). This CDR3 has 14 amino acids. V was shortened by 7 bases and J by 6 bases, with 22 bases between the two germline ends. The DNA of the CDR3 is TGCAGTGTTCCTCTGACAGGTAGTTTTTCCGAGCAGTACTTC. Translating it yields CSVPLTGSFSEQYF.

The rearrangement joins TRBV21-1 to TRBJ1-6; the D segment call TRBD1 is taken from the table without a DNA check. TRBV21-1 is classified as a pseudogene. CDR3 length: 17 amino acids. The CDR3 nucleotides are TGTGCCAGCAGCAAGCTCCTCGGGACAGGCCACCTTAGGAGCCTCCACTTT. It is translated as CASSKLLGTGHLRSLHF.

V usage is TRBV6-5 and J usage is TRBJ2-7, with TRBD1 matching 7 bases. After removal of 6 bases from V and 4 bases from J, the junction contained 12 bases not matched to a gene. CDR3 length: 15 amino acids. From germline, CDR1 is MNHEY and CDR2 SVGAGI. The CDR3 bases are TGTGCCAGCAGCCGGGCCGACAGGGTTGGGTACGAGCAGTACTTC. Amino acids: CASSRADRVGYEQYF.

In DNA, the CDR3 is TGTGCCAGCAGCAATCCCCCCCTAGCGGGGGAGAGCTCCTACAATGAGCAGTTCTTC. Residues: CASSNPPLAGESSYNEQFF. The rearrangement uses TRBV21-1 and TRBJ2-1; the listed D gene, TRBD2, was not tested against the DNA. TRBV21-1 has pseudogene status. The CDR3 totals 19 residues.

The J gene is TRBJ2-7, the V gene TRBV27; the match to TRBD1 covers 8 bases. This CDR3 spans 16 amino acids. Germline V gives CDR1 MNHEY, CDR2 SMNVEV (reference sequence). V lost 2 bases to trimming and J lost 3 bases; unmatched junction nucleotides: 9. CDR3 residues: CASSLMTGEVIYEQYF. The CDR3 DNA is TGTGCCAGCAGTTTAATGACAGGGGAAGTAATCTACGAGCAGTACTTC.

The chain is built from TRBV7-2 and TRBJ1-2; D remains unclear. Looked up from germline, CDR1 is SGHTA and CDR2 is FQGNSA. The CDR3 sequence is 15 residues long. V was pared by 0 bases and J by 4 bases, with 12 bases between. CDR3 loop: CASSLAVGQVYGYTF. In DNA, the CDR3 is TGTGCCAGCAGCTTAGCGGTTGGGCAGGTCTATGGCTACACCTTC.

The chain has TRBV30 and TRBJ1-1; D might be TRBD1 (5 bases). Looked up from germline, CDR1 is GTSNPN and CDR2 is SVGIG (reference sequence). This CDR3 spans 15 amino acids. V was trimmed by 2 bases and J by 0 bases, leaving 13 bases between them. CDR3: CAWSLRGNVNTEAFF. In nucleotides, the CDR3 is TGTGCCTGGAGTCTTCGGGGGAACGTGAACACTGAAGCTTTCTTT.

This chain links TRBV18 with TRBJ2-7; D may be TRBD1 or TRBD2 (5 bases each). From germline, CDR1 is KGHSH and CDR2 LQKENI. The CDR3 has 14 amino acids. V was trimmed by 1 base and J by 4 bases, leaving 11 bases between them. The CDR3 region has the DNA TGTGCCAGCTCACCACGAGGGGTTGTGTACGAGCAGTACTTC. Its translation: CASSPRGVVYEQYF. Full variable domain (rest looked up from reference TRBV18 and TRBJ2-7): NAGVMQNPRHLVRRRGQEARLRCSPMKGHSHVYWYRQLPEEGLKFMVYLQKENIIDESGMPKERFSAEFPKEGPSILRIQQVVRGDSAAYFCASSPRGVVYEQYFGPGTRLTVT.

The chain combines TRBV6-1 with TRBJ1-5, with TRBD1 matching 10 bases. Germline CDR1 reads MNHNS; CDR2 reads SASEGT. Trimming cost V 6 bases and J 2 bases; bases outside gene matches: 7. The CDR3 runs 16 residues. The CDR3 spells CASSSGTGEGNQPQHF. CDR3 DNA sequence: TGTGCCAGCAGCTCCGGGACAGGGGAAGGCAATCAGCCCCAGCATTTT.

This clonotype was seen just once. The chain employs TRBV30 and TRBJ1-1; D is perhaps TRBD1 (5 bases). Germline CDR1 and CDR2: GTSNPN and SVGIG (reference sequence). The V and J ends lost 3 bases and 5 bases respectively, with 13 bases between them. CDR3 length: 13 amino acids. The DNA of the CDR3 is TGTGCCTGGAGCCGGGGGAGTGGGACTGAAGCTTTCTTT. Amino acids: CAWSRGSGTEAFF.